The TCR beta chain under discussion was sequenced for a study of cytomegalovirus exposure and HLA in healthy donors. Whole-study results and caveats: First-cohort TCR clusters tended to co-occur in the 130 or so validation repertoires, a later analysis found.

Some clones are missing from TCRdb's copy, which holds only in-frame ones; the method was immunoSEQ multiplex PCR. The data show about 220,000 clones, with around 90% seen just once and about 0.95% held by the top ten. Notes on this clone: Its antigen is not identified.

CDR3 length: 13 residues. Trimming removed 7 bases from V and 2 bases from J, with 12 bases in between. CDR1 and CDR2 (germline): MNHEY, SMNVEV (reference sequence). Specimen: PBMCs. The clonotype was recovered from a woman aged 18 to 35 in good health and CMV-seronegative. The V and J genes are TRBV27 and TRBJ2-7, with D perhaps matching TRBD1 (5 bases). CDR3 nucleotide sequence: TGTGCCAGCAAACAGGCGACCCCCTACGAGCAGTACTTC. Translation: CASKQATPYEQYF.